A single sample gave rise to the 32 T cell receptor beta chains below, sequenced in a study of shared clonotypes between healthy human individuals. Assay used: immunoSEQ multiplex PCR; TCRdb lists only in-frame clones, some missing. The table records around 2.3 million clones, approximately 96% of them present only once. The sample taken for sequencing was naive CD4+ T cells sorted from blood. Subset described: CD45RA+ positively selected. The source of these receptors is a man aged 18 to 30 in good health.

The genes are TRBV6-5 and TRBJ2-2; the match to TRBD2 covers 9 bases. This CDR3 spans 15 amino acids. V was pared by 6 bases and J by 4 bases, with 6 bases of the junction left unmatched. Germline loops: CDR1 MNHEY, CDR2 SVGAGI. The CDR3 is CASSKAGGSTGELFF. CDR3 sequence (DNA): TGTGCCAGCAGCAAAGCGGGAGGAAGCACCGGGGAGCTGTTTTTT.

The chain couples TRBV6-5 to TRBJ1-6, with a possible D match to TRBD1 (6 bases). The CDR3 runs to 15 residues. The ends were cut back, 10 bases at V and 6 bases at J, with 19 bases in the middle. Germline assignment: CDR1 MNHEY and CDR2 SVGAGI. The CDR3 region has the DNA TGTGCCACCACCCGGGGGGGCGCATTTAATTCACCCCTCCACTTT. Translated, it gives CATTRGGAFNSPLHF.

The chain combines TRBV18 with TRBJ1-1; D remains ambiguous. Germline assignment: CDR1 KGHSH and CDR2 LQKENI. V lost 6 bases, J lost 4 bases, and 15 bases lay in between. CDR3 size: 14 residues. The CDR3 DNA reads TGTGCCAGCTCCCCCGCCGAGGAGGGCACTGAAGCTTTCTTT. Its protein is CASSPAEEGTEAFF.

This chain links TRBV10-2 with TRBJ2-5, with D hard to call. V was trimmed by 1 base and J by 4 bases, leaving 13 bases between them. The CDR3 spans 15 residues. The germline gives CDR1 WSHSY, CDR2 SAAADI. CDR3: CASSEFGGIGETQYF. Written as DNA, the CDR3 is TGCGCCAGCAGTGAGTTTGGTGGGATTGGAGAGACCCAGTACTTC.

The chain employs TRBV7-8 and TRBJ1-3; D gene unclear. This CDR3 has 15 residues. Looked up from germline, CDR1 is SGHVS and CDR2 is FQNEAQ. The germline V and J ends were trimmed by 1 base and 0 bases, with 7 bases remaining between them. In DNA form, the CDR3 reads TGTGCCAGCAGCTTAGTGGGTTACTCTGGAAACACCATATATTTT. Residues: CASSLVGYSGNTIYF.

This chain joins TRBV10-3 and TRBJ1-1; TRBD1 matches 7 bases. V was pared by 3 bases and J by 3 bases, with 7 bases of the junction left unmatched. The CDR3 extends over 15 amino acids. In germline, CDR1 is ENHRY, CDR2 SYGVKD. The CDR3 protein is CAISDPTGFDTEAFF. CDR3 DNA: TGTGCCATCAGTGACCCGACAGGGTTCGACACTGAAGCTTTCTTT.

The rearrangement joins TRBV6-5 to TRBJ2-7, with D possibly matching TRBD1 (6 bases). This CDR3 comprises 16 residues. V lost 2 bases and J 2 bases, leaving 16 bases between the germline ends. Germline loops: CDR1 MNHEY, CDR2 SVGAGI. The CDR3 coding sequence is TGTGCCAGCAGTTACCAAGTACAGGGTGGTGCCTACGAGCAGTACTTC. Its protein product is CASSYQVQGGAYEQYF.

Details on this clone: An end of the junction does not agree with germline; a read error may underlie this. Other DNA sequences in this specimen translate into the identical CDR3. The chain couples TRBV7-2 to TRBJ2-7; 12 nucleotides line up with TRBD2. In germline, CDR1 is SGHTA, CDR2 FQGNSA. CDR3 length: 16 residues. CDR3 amino acids: CASSLAGTSGSYEQYF. The CDR3 DNA is TGTGCCAGCAGCCTAGCCGGGACTAGCGGGTCCTACGAGCAGTACTTC.

V and J are TRBV11-3 and TRBJ1-5; D unresolved. The germline V gene encodes CDR1 SGHNT and CDR2 YENEEA. Between the trimmed V and J ends, which lost 5 bases and 3 bases, there was a span of 20 bases. The CDR3 consists of 17 residues. Here the CDR3 DNA reads TGTGCCAGCAGCCTAGCGAACGTTCAGGCCATCAATCAGCCCCAGCATTTT. This encodes CASSLANVQAINQPQHF.

V and J are TRBV5-5 and TRBJ2-7, with D unclear. V was pared by 0 bases and J by 0 bases, with 10 bases between. CDR1 and CDR2 from the germline V gene are SGHKS and YYEKEE (reference sequence). The CDR3 spans 15 residues. For the CDR3, the DNA is TGTGCCAGCAGCTTGGTAGCCGGTCTCTCCTACGAGCAGTACTTC. Its translation is CASSLVAGLSYEQYF.

The chain joins TRBV27 to TRBJ1-5, with no clear D. Germline V gene lookup returns CDR1 MNHEY and CDR2 SMNVEV (reference sequence). The CDR3 has 15 amino acids. V lost 2 bases to trimming and J lost 2 bases, with 10 bases between them. CDR3 sequence: CASSLMGLGNQPQHF. CDR3 DNA: TGTGCCAGCAGTTTAATGGGGTTAGGCAATCAGCCCCAGCATTTT.

As concerns this clone: This sample includes further DNA sequences coding for the same CDR3. The chain couples TRBV5-4 to TRBJ2-5; maybe TRBD2 (6 bases). Germline CDR1 reads SGHNT; CDR2 reads YYREEE (reference sequence). This CDR3 contains 14 residues. The V gene lost 0 bases and the J gene lost 2 bases, with 8 bases spanning the gap. The CDR3 DNA reads TGTGCCAGCAGCTTGGATCGGGGGCAAGAGACCCAGTACTTC. Translation: CASSLDRGQETQYF.

This sequence joins TRBV29-1 and TRBJ1-5; D gene uncertain. The CDR3 consists of 12 residues. Germline loops: CDR1 SQVTM, CDR2 ANQGSEA. The V end was cut by 7 bases, the J end by 0 bases, with 7 bases between. CDR3 DNA: TGCAGCGCAGGATATAGCAATCAGCCCCAGCATTTT. Translated: CSAGYSNQPQHF.

The V and J genes are TRBV19 and TRBJ2-7; 7 bases fit TRBD1. J gave up 3 bases and V 3 bases, and 5 bases lay outside the gene matches. The germline V gene encodes CDR1 LNHDA and CDR2 SQIVND (reference sequence). The CDR3 length is 14 residues. The CDR3 nucleotides are TGTGCCAGTAGTATTCGGGCAGGGGGCTACGAGCAGTACTTC. Residues: CASSIRAGGYEQYF.

The chain is built from TRBV5-1 and TRBJ2-3; maybe TRBD2 (6 bases). Trimming took off 4 bases at V and 2 bases at J, with 14 bases between the two ends. This CDR3 has 15 residues. Germline V gene data show CDR1 as SGHRS and CDR2 as YFSETQ. CDR3 residues: CASSNLAGLTDTQYF. The CDR3 region has the DNA TGCGCCAGCAGCAACCTGGCGGGGCTCACAGATACGCAGTATTTT.

This clone was recorded a few times. The chain joins TRBV2 to TRBJ1-5; TRBD1 matches 8 bases. Germline V lookup: CDR1 SNHLY, CDR2 FYNNEI. This CDR3 is 13 amino acids long. Germline trimming cut 7 bases from V and 3 bases from J; bases unmatched to any gene: 2. CDR3 sequence reads: CASTGQVNQPQHF. In DNA, the CDR3 is TGTGCCAGCACGGGACAGGTCAATCAGCCCCAGCATTTT. The entire variable domain, with the rest obtained from reference TRBV2 and TRBJ1-5, is as follows: EPEVTQTPSHQVTQMGQEVILRCVPISNHLYFYWYRQILGQKVEFLVSFYNNEISEKSEIFDDQFSVERPDGSNFTLKIRSTKLEDSAMYFCASTGQVNQPQHFGDGTRLSIL.

V usage is TRBV2 and J usage is TRBJ2-1, with 8 bases aligning to TRBD1. CDR1 is SNHLY, CDR2 FYNNEI, per germline. This CDR3 has 14 amino acids. V shed 6 bases and J 5 bases; nucleotides not matched to a gene: 6. CDR3 sequence reads: CASRNRGAHNEQFF. As DNA, the CDR3 is TGTGCCAGCAGGAACAGGGGGGCCCACAATGAGCAGTTCTTC.

This clone is a singleton in its sample. One junction end does not reproduce the germline sequence, and a read error may be involved. The chain uses TRBV11-2 and TRBJ2-5; D might be TRBD1 or TRBD2, each matching 5 bases. Germline CDR1 SGHAT, CDR2 FQNNGV. The CDR3 covers 13 residues. The CDR3 bases are TGTGCTAGCACCCTTGAGAGGGGAGAGACCCAGTACTTC. It specifies CASTLERGETQYF.

This rearrangement joins TRBV5-4 to TRBJ1-5; no reliable D call. V lost 7 bases to trimming and J lost 9 bases, with 26 bases between them. The length of the CDR3 is 16 residues. Germline V gene data show CDR1 as SGHNT and CDR2 as YYREEE (reference sequence). Here the CDR3 reads CASAQGGQAKGSPQHF. The CDR3 bases are TGTGCCAGCGCCCAAGGAGGGCAGGCGAAAGGTTCGCCCCAGCATTTT.

V and J are TRBV4-3 and TRBJ2-1, with 7 nucleotides matching TRBD2. The germline CDR1 and CDR2 sequences are LGHNA and YSLEER. Trimming at V came to 0 bases and at J to 9 bases, leaving 14 bases not matched to a gene. CDR3 length: 17 amino acids. This chain's CDR3 is CASSQEMAEAGYSEQFF. CDR3 nucleotide sequence: TGCGCCAGCAGCCAAGAAATGGCCGAAGCGGGGTATTCTGAGCAGTTCTTC.

As regards this clone: Other DNA sequences within the sample encode an identical CDR3. The rearrangement joins TRBV4-1 to TRBJ2-7; 16 positions match TRBD2. Trimming cost V 3 bases and J 4 bases; bases outside gene matches: 0. The CDR3 contains 15 residues. Germline lookup yields CDR1 MGHRA and CDR2 YSYEKL. CDR3 protein: CASSQGLAGGYEQYF. The CDR3 region has the DNA TGCGCCAGCAGCCAGGGACTAGCGGGAGGGTACGAGCAGTACTTC.

The chain has TRBV11-3 and TRBJ1-4; D not certain. The CDR3 spans 18 residues. Germline CDR1 SGHNT, CDR2 YENEEA. Between the trimmed V and J ends, which lost 1 base and 10 bases, there was a span of 25 bases. The CDR3 protein is CASSLVPNPGSLHRKLFF. The CDR3 DNA follows: TGTGCCAGCAGCTTAGTCCCGAACCCCGGATCCCTACACCGAAAACTGTTTTTT. The complete variable domain, with remaining parts taken from reference TRBV11-3 and TRBJ1-4, reads EAGVVQSPRYKIIEKKQPVAFWCNPISGHNTLYWYLQNLGQGPELLIRYENEEAVDDSQLPKDRFSAERLKGVDSTLKIQPAELGDSAVYLCASSLVPNPGSLHRKLFFGSGTQLSVL.

The chain carries TRBV7-2 and TRBJ2-3; no definite D call. Trimming stripped 2 bases from V and 0 bases from J, with 9 bases between. Germline-derived CDR1 and CDR2 are SGHTA and FQGNSA. The CDR3 spans 15 residues. The CDR3 region is CASSLWAASTDTQYF. CDR3 in DNA: TGTGCCAGCAGCTTATGGGCAGCTAGCACAGATACGCAGTATTTT.

V gene TRBV6-6 combines with J gene TRBJ2-5, with a tentative D call TRBD1 (7 bases). V lost 7 bases and J lost 5, with 23 bases in between. The CDR3 is made up of 16 amino acids. CDR1 MNHNY and CDR2 SVGAGI come from the germline V gene (reference sequence). The chain's CDR3 is CASTKMAGGNSETQYF. The CDR3 nucleotides read TGTGCCAGCACCAAAATGGCAGGGGGGAATTCTGAGACCCAGTACTTC.

The chain couples TRBV6-5 to TRBJ2-7; D gene ambiguous. The germline CDR1 and CDR2 sequences are MNHEY and SVGAGI. V lost 6 bases to trimming and J lost 7 bases, with 16 bases between them. The CDR3 runs to 13 residues. The CDR3 region is CASSITARREQYF. For the CDR3, the DNA is TGTGCCAGCAGCATCACTGCTAGACGGGAGCAGTACTTC.

The chain has TRBV2 and TRBJ2-1; possibly TRBD1 or TRBD2 for D (5 bases each). V dropped 6 bases and J dropped 0 bases, with 15 bases sitting between them. The germline V gene encodes CDR1 SNHLY and CDR2 FYNNEI. The CDR3 runs to 16 residues. The CDR3 DNA reads TGTGCCAGCAGGGCAAGAGGGGTGAGCTCCTACAATGAGCAGTTCTTC. Translated, it gives CASRARGVSSYNEQFF.

The chain uses TRBV5-1 and TRBJ2-1; D gene uncertain. The CDR3 loop spans 16 amino acids. V was clipped by 4 bases and J by 7 bases, with 21 bases between them. Germline CDR1 is SGHRS and CDR2 is YFSETQ. The CDR3 here is CASSVRRTPPGNEQFF. The CDR3 bases are TGCGCCAGCAGCGTACGGAGAACGCCCCCTGGGAATGAGCAGTTCTTC.

The gene calls are TRBV4-3 and TRBJ2-2; 9 bases map to TRBD2. CDR1 is LGHNA, CDR2 YSLEER, per germline. V shed 4 bases, J shed 7 bases, and the junction held 13 bases outside the gene matches. This CDR3 spans 17 amino acids. The CDR3 here is CASSPYGLGGRVGELFF. Written as DNA, the CDR3 is TGCGCCAGCAGCCCATATGGGCTAGGCGGGAGGGTCGGGGAGCTGTTTTTT.

The chain uses TRBV5-4 and TRBJ1-4; 7 nucleotides agree with TRBD1. The CDR3 contains 18 residues. The V and J ends lost 4 bases and 7 bases, in that order; junction bases with no gene match: 19. From germline, CDR1 is SGHNT and CDR2 YYREEE (reference sequence). In DNA form, the CDR3 reads TGTGCCAGCAGCCCGGGGGGGACAGCCGAGCAGAGGGGTGAAAAACTGTTTTTT. Amino acids: CASSPGGTAEQRGEKLFF.

CDR3 sequence (DNA): TGTGCCACTTCGGGCAGGGGGCCCACCGGGGAGCTGTTTTTT. Its protein product is CATSGRGPTGELFF. The rearrangement uses TRBV10-3 and TRBJ2-2; 8 bases agree with TRBD1. V was clipped by 10 bases and J by 4 bases; unmatched bases: 8. The CDR3 covers 14 residues. Germline V gene sequence: CDR1 ENHRY, CDR2 SYGVKD.

This chain links TRBV25-1 with TRBJ2-5; no definite D call. The J call may not be correct, given that the DNA end is closer to TRBJ2-7. CDR1 is MGHDK and CDR2 is SYGVNS in the germline V gene. The CDR3 runs 15 residues. CDR3 nucleotides: TGTGCCAGCAGTGAACCTGGGCCCTCTTCCTACGAGCAGTACTTC. Protein product: CASSEPGPSSYEQYF.

This chain links TRBV2 with TRBJ2-5; maybe TRBD1 (6 bases). There are 13 residues in the CDR3. V shed 5 bases and J shed 5 bases, with 12 bases lying between them. The V gene's germline CDR1 is SNHLY and CDR2 FYNNEI. DNA for the CDR3: TGTGCCAGCAGTTACAGGGTAGCGGAGACCCAGTACTTC. It is translated as CASSYRVAETQYF.